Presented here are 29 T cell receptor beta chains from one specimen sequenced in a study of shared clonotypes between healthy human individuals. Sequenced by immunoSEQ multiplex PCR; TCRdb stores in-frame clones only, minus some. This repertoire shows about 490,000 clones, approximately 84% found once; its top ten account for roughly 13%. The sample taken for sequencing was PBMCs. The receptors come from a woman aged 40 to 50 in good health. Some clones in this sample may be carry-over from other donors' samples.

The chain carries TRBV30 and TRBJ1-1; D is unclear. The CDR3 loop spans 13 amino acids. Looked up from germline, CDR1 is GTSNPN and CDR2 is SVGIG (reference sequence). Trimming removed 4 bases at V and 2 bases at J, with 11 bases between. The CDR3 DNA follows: TGTGCCTGGACGCGTCAGGTTAACACTGAAGCTTTCTTT. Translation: CAWTRQVNTEAFF.

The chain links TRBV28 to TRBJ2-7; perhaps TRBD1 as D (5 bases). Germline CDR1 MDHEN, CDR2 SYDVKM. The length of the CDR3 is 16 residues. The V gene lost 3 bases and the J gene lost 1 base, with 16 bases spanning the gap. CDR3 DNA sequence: TGTGCCAGCAGTTTCTCGTGGGGCCGCCGATCCTACGAGCAGTACTTC. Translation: CASSFSWGRRSYEQYF.

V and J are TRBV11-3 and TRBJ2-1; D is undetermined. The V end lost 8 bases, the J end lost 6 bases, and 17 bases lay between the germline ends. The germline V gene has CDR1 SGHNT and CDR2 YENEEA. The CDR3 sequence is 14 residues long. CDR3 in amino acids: CASGGSSASNEQFF. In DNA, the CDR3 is TGTGCCAGCGGTGGGTCGTCGGCTTCCAATGAGCAGTTCTTC.

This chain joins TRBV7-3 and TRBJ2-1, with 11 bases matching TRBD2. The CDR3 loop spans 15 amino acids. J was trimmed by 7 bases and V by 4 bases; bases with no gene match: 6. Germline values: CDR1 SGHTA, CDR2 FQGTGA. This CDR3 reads CASSSGLAGGNEQFF. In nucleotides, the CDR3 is TGTGCCAGCAGCTCAGGACTAGCGGGCGGGAATGAGCAGTTCTTC.

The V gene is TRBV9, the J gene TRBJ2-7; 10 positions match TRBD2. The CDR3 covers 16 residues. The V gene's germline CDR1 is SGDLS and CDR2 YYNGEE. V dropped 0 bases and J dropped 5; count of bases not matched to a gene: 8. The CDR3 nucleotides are TGTGCCAGCAGCGTAGAAAGTTCTAGCGGGGGCCACGAGCAGTACTTC. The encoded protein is CASSVESSSGGHEQYF.

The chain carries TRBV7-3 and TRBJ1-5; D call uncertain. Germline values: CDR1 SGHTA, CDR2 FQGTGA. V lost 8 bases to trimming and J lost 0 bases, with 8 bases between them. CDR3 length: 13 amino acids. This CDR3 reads CASATYSNQPQHF. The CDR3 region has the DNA TGTGCCAGCGCCACCTATAGCAATCAGCCCCAGCATTTT. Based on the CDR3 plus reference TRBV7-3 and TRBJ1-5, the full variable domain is GAGVSQTPSNKVTEKGKYVELRCDPISGHTALYWYRQSLGQGPEFLIYFQGTGAADDSGLPNDRFFAVRPEGSVSTLKIQRTERGDSAVYLCASATYSNQPQHFGDGTRLSIL.

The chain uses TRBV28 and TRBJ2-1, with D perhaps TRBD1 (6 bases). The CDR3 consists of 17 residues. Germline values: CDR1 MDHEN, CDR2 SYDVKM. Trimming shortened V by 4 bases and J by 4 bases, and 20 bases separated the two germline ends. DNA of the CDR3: TGTGCCAGCAGTTCCCCAGGGGTTGGCGGAGCATACAATGAGCAGTTCTTC. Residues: CASSSPGVGGAYNEQFF. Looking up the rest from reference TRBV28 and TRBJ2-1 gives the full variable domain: DVKVTQSSRYLVKRTGEKVFLECVQDMDHENMFWYRQDPGLGLRLIYFSYDVKMKEKGDIPEGYSVSREKKERFSLILESASTNQTSMYLCASSSPGVGGAYNEQFFGPGTRLTVL.

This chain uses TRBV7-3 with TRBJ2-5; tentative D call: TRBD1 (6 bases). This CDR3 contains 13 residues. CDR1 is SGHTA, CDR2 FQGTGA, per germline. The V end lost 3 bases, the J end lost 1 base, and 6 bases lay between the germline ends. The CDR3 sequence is CASSLGAQETQYF. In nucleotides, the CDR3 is TGTGCCAGCAGCTTGGGGGCCCAAGAGACCCAGTACTTC.

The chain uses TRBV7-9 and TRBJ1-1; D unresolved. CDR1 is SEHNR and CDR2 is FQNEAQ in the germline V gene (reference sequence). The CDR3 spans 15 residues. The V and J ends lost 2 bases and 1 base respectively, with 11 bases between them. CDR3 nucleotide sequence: TGTGCCAGCAGCTTAAACCCAGCAAGGAACACTGAAGCTTTCTTT. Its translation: CASSLNPARNTEAFF.

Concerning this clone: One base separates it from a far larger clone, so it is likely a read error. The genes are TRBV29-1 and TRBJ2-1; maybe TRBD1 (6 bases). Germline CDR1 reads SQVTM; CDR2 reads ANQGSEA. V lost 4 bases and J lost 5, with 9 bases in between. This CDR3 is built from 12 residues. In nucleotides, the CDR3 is TGCAGCGTTGGGGGGCTTAACAATGAGCAGTTCTTC. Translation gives CSVGGLNNEQFF.

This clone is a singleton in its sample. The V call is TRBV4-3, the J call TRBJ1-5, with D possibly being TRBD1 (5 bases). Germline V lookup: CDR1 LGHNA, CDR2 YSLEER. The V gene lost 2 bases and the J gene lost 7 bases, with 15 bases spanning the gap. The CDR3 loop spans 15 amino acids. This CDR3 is CASSQSRGAGQPQHF. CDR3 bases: TGCGCCAGCAGCCAATCAAGGGGCGCCGGGCAGCCCCAGCATTTT.

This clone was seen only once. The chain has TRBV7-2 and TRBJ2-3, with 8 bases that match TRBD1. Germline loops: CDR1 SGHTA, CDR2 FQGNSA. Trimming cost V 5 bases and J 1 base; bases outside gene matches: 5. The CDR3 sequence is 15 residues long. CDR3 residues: CASSNRGFRTDTQYF. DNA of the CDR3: TGTGCCAGCAGCAACAGGGGGTTTCGCACAGATACGCAGTATTTT.

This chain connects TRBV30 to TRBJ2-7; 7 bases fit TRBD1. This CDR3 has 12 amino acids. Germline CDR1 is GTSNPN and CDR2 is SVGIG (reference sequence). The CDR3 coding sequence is TGTGCTTCCCGGCAGGGGGACTACGAGCAGTACTTC. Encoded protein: CASRQGDYEQYF.

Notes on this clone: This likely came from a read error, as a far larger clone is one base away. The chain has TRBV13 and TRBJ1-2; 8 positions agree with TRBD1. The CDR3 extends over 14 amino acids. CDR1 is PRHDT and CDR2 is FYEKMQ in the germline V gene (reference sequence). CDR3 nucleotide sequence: TGTGCCAGCAGCCTAGGACAGGGAGGTCATGGCTACACCTTC. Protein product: CASSLGQGGHGYTF.

Here the CDR3 reads CASSGSTLIGHF. The CDR3 DNA reads TGTGCCAGCAGTGGTTCTACTCTGATAGGGCATTTT. The chain employs TRBV2 and TRBJ1-5; D is undetermined. Germline-derived CDR1 and CDR2 are SNHLY and FYNNEI. The CDR3 is made up of 12 amino acids. V was pared by 4 bases and J by 15 bases, with 16 bases between.

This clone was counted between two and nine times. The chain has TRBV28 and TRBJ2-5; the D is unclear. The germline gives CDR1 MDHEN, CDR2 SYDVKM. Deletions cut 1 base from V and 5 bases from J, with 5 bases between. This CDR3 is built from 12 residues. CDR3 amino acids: CASSLSRETQYF. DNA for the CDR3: TGTGCCAGCAGTTTATCCCGTGAGACCCAGTACTTC.

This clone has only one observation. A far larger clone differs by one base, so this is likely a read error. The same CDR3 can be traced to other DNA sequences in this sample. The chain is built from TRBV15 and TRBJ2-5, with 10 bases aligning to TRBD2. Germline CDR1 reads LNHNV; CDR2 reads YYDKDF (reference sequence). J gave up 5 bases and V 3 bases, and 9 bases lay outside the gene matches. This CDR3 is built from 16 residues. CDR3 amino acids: CATSRGPSGRVETQYF. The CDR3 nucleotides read TGTGCCACCAGCAGGGGTCCTAGCGGGAGAGTGGAGACCCAGTACTTC.

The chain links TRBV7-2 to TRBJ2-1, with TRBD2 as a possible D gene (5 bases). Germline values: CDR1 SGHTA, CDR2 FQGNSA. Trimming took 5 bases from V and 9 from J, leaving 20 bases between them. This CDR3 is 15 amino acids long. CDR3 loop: CASSPLVGSGTEQFF. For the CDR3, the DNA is TGTGCCAGCAGCCCGCTAGTGGGGAGCGGCACTGAGCAGTTCTTC.

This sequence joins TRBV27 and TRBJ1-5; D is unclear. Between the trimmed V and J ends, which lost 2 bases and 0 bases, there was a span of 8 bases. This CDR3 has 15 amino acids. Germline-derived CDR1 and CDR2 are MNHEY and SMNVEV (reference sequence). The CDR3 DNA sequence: TGTGCCAGCAGTTTAACGTGGTATAGCAATCAGCCCCAGCATTTT. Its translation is CASSLTWYSNQPQHF.

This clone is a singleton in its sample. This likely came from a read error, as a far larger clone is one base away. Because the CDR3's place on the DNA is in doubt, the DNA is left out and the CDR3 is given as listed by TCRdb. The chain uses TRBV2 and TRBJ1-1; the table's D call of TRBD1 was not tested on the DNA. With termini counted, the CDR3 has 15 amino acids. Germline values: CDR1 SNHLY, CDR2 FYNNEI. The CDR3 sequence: CASSVTVGGGTEASF.

CDR3 coding DNA: TGCGCCAGCAGCCAAGATGGGGGGATTAACTCTGGAAACACCATATATTTT. Translating it yields CASSQDGGINSGNTIYF. V is TRBV4-1 and J is TRBJ1-3; possibly TRBD1 for D (5 bases). Germline V lookup: CDR1 MGHRA, CDR2 YSYEKL. The V end lost 0 bases, the J end lost 0 bases, and 12 bases lay between the germline ends. The CDR3 length is 17 residues.

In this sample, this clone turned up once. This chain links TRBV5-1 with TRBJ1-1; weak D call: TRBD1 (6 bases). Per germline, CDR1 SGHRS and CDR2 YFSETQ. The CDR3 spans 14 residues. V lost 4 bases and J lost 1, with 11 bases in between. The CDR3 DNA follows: TGCGCCAGCAGCGGCAGGGGTGGGAACACTGAAGCTTTCTTT. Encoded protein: CASSGRGGNTEAFF.

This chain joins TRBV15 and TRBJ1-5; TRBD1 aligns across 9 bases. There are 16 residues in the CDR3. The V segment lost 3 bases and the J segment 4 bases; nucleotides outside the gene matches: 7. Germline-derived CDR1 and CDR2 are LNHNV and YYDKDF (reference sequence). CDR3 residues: CATSSSKDRGNQPQHF. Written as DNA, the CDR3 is TGTGCCACCAGCAGTTCAAAGGACAGGGGAAATCAGCCCCAGCATTTT.

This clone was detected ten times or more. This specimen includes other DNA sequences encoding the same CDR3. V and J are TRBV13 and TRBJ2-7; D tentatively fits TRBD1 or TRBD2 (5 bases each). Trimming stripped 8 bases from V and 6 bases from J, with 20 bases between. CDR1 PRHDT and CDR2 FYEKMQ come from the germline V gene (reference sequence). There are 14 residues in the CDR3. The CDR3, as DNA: TGTGCCAGCTCGTTGAGGGGATGGCGGCTCGAGCAGTACTTC. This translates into CASSLRGWRLEQYF.

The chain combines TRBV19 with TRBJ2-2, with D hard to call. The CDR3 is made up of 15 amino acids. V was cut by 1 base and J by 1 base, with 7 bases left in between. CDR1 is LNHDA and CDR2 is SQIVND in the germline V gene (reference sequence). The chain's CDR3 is CASSIAPRNTGELFF. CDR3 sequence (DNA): TGTGCCAGTAGTATAGCTCCGAGGAACACCGGGGAGCTGTTTTTT.

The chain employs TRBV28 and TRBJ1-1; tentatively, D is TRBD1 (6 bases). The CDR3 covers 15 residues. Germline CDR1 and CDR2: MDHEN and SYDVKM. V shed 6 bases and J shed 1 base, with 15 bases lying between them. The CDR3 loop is CASRKGGLRNTEAFF. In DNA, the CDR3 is TGTGCCAGCAGAAAGGGGGGTCTTAGGAACACTGAAGCTTTCTTT. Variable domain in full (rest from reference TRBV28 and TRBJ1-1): DVKVTQSSRYLVKRTGEKVFLECVQDMDHENMFWYRQDPGLGLRLIYFSYDVKMKEKGDIPEGYSVSREKKERFSLILESASTNQTSMYLCASRKGGLRNTEAFFGQGTRLTVV.

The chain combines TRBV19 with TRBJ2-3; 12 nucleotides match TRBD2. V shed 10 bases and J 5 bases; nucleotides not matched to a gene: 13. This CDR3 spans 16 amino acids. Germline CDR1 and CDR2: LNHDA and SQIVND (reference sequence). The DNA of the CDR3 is TGTGCCACCGCAAACACCCTAGCGGGGGGGGGAGATACGCAGTATTTT. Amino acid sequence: CATANTLAGGGDTQYF. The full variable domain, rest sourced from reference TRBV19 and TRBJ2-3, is DGGITQSPKYLFRKEGQNVTLSCEQNLNHDAMYWYRQDPGQGLRLIYYSQIVNDFQKGDIAEGYSVSREKKESFPLTVTSAQKNPTAFYLCATANTLAGGGDTQYFGPGTRLTVL.

The CDR3 DNA follows: TGTGCCAGCAGTTTCCCTGACGGGGAGCTGTTTTTT. Translating gives CASSFPDGELFF. The chain joins TRBV6-6 to TRBJ2-2; D is undetermined. The CDR3 runs 12 residues. Trimming removed 4 bases at V and 7 bases at J, with 7 bases between. Germline values: CDR1 MNHNY, CDR2 SVGAGI (reference sequence).

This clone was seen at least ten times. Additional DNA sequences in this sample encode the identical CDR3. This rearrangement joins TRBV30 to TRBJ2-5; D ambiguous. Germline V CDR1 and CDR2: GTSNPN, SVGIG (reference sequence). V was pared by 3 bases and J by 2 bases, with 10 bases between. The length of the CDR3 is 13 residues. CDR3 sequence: CAWRTPGQETQYF. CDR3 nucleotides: TGTGCCTGGAGGACCCCTGGTCAAGAGACCCAGTACTTC. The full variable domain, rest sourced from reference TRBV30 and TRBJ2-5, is SQTIHQWPATLVQPVGSPLSLECTVEGTSNPNLYWYRQAAGRGLQLLFYSVGIGQISSEVPQNLSASRPQDRQFILSSKKLLLSDSGFYLCAWRTPGQETQYFGPGTRLLVL.